The 27 T cell receptor beta chains below were found in one sample sequenced in a study of T and B cells in COVID-19 patients. BIOMED2 TRB-A/B primer pools were used in multiplex TRB PCR. TCRdb ran MiXCR on the multiplex PCR reads and lists one entry per CDR3 protein. The sample yields 20,000 to 25,000 distinct CDR3 sequences, 25% to 30% seen once. Each TRB amplification used roughly 220-550 ng of genomic DNA from blood. Sequences were obtained from blood. These receptors came from a human donor who had recovered from COVID-19.

This clonotype showed up just once. This chain links TRBV7-2 with TRBJ2-7, with D tentatively TRBD2 (6 bases). The germline gives CDR1 SGHTA, CDR2 FQGNSA. V lost 5 bases and J lost 4, with 12 bases in between. The CDR3 has 13 residues. The CDR3 here is CASSDRTKYEQYF. For the CDR3, the DNA is TGTGCCAGCAGCGACCGGACTAAGTACGAGCAGTACTTC.

This chain links TRBV12-3 or TRBV12-4 with TRBJ2-5; D is undetermined. The CDR3 sequence is 12 residues long. V was clipped by 6 bases and J by 5 bases, with 10 bases between them. The CDR3 region has the DNA TGTGCCAGCAGCTTACGGCGGGAGACCCAGTACTTC. This gives the protein CASSLRRETQYF.

The chain carries TRBV11-1 and TRBJ2-3; D remains unclear. Per germline, CDR1 SGHAT and CDR2 FQDESV (reference sequence). Between the trimmed V and J ends, which lost 3 bases and 1 base, there was a span of 11 bases. CDR3 size: 15 residues. CDR3 protein: CASSFRSSGTDTQYF. CDR3 in DNA: TGTGCCAGCAGCTTCCGCAGCTCGGGCACAGATACGCAGTATTTT.

Comment on this clonotype: One end of the junction is discordant with germline, which a read error may explain. The chain uses TRBV5-6 and TRBJ2-1, with 9 bases aligning to TRBD2. The CDR3 is 15 residues long. Germline V lookup: CDR1 SGHDT, CDR2 YYEEEE. CDR3 region: CASSLELAGKNEQFF. As DNA, the CDR3 is TGCGCCAGCAGCTTGGAGCTAGCGGGAAAGAATGAGCAGTTCTTC.

This chain links TRBV30 with TRBJ1-1; D possibly corresponds to TRBD1 (6 bases). The CDR3 covers 13 residues. V lost 4 bases and J lost 2, with 11 bases in between. Germline V gene data show CDR1 as GTSNPN and CDR2 as SVGIG (reference sequence). The CDR3 sequence: CAWKGGGNTEAFF. The CDR3 DNA reads as TGTGCCTGGAAAGGGGGAGGTAACACTGAAGCTTTCTTT.

V is TRBV11-1 and J is TRBJ2-3; unclear D gene. Germline-derived CDR1 and CDR2 are SGHAT and FQDESV (reference sequence). The CDR3 totals 12 residues. Trimming left V 5 bases short and J 2 bases short, with 5 bases between. The CDR3 nucleotides read TGTGCCAGCAGCGTAACCACAGATACGCAGTATTTT. Translating it yields CASSVTTDTQYF.

This clonotype turned up a few times. This rearrangement joins TRBV29-1 to TRBJ1-2; 10 bases agree with TRBD1. Germline lookup yields CDR1 SQVTM and CDR2 ANQGSEA. Trimming removed 5 bases from V and 6 bases from J; junction bases left unmatched: 6. This CDR3 is built from 13 residues. The CDR3 here is CSVLRQGANGYTF. The CDR3 DNA reads TGCAGCGTTTTAAGACAGGGGGCTAATGGCTACACCTTC.

This chain joins TRBV11-1 and TRBJ2-7; D uncertain. V was pared by 0 bases and J by 5 bases, with 11 bases between. The CDR3 contains 14 residues. Per the germline V gene, CDR1 is SGHAT and CDR2 is FQDESV (reference sequence). The CDR3 DNA reads as TGTGCCAGCAGCTTAGCGGCGGCCCGGGACGAGCAGTACTTC. It yields the protein CASSLAAARDEQYF.

Sample share makes this clonotype medium-sized. The chain combines TRBV30 with TRBJ2-3, with D possibly matching TRBD1 (5 bases). The CDR3 covers 15 residues. CDR1 GTSNPN and CDR2 SVGIG come from the germline V gene (reference sequence). V was shortened by 0 bases and J by 1 base, with 11 bases between the two germline ends. The CDR3 here is CAWSVGGAGTDTQYF. CDR3 sequence (DNA): TGTGCCTGGAGTGTAGGTGGGGCCGGCACAGATACGCAGTATTTT.

Only a few counts were recorded for this clonotype. The chain combines TRBV6-5 with TRBJ2-5, with D perhaps being TRBD1 or TRBD2 (5 bases each). In germline, CDR1 is MNHEY, CDR2 SVGAGI. V was clipped by 7 bases and J by 7 bases, with 13 bases between them. CDR3 length: 12 residues. The DNA of the CDR3 is TGTGCCAGCATTGGGACCGGGTGGACCCAGTACTTC. This translates into CASIGTGWTQYF.

Concerning this clonotype: One base away lies a much larger clone, so this may be a sequencing read error. The chain carries TRBV29-1 and TRBJ2-3, with a tentative D call TRBD1 (5 bases). Germline lookup yields CDR1 SQVTM and CDR2 ANQGSEA. V was trimmed by 7 bases and J by 12 bases, leaving 17 bases between them. The CDR3 covers 11 residues. CDR3: CSGSWAGRQYF. In nucleotides, the CDR3 is TGCAGCGGGTCTTGGGCAGGGCGTCAGTATTTT.

By sample fraction, this clonotype is medium-sized. The rearrangement links TRBV29-1 to TRBJ2-7; 9 nucleotides line up with TRBD1. This CDR3 region has 12 residues. Losses at the gene ends were 6 bases for V and 6 bases for J; bases not matched to a gene: 6. Germline CDR1 is SQVTM and CDR2 is ANQGSEA. This CDR3 reads CSVGTGLAEQYF. The CDR3 DNA follows: TGCAGCGTGGGGACAGGGTTGGCCGAGCAGTACTTC.

By sample share, this clonotype is medium-sized (0.01 to 0.1%). The chain has TRBV29-1 and TRBJ2-5, with 14 bases fitting TRBD2. The germline V gene has CDR1 SQVTM and CDR2 ANQGSEA. The V and J ends lost 7 bases and 5 bases, in that order; junction bases with no gene match: 12. This CDR3 comprises 16 residues. The CDR3 coding sequence is TGCAGCGCCGGTTGGACTAGCGGGGGGCGGAGGGAGACCCAGTACTTC. Translation gives CSAGWTSGGRRETQYF.

This clonotype was detected only a few times. This chain uses TRBV12-3 or TRBV12-4 with TRBJ2-3; possibly TRBD1 or TRBD2 for D (5 bases each). The CDR3 has 14 amino acids. Trimming shortened V by 3 bases and J by 2 bases, and 9 bases separated the two germline ends. As DNA, the CDR3 is TGTGCCAGCAGTTTTGCCGGGACCACAGATACGCAGTATTTT. It yields the protein CASSFAGTTDTQYF.

Sample share makes this clonotype medium-sized. The J gene is TRBJ2-3, the V gene TRBV29-1; 9 bases match TRBD1. This CDR3 is 13 amino acids long. The germline CDR1 and CDR2 sequences are SQVTM and ANQGSEA. After removal of 4 bases from V and 5 bases from J, the junction contained 4 bases not matched to a gene. This CDR3 reads CSVGTGVVDTQYF. DNA for the CDR3: TGCAGCGTTGGGACAGGGGTTGTAGATACGCAGTATTTT.

As DNA, the CDR3 is TGTGCCAGCAGTAGGTCAGCCGGAAACACCATATATTTT. Amino acid sequence: CASSRSAGNTIYF. V usage is TRBV6-4 and J usage is TRBJ1-3, with D hard to call. The V end lost 5 bases, the J end lost 4 bases, and 9 bases lay between the germline ends. The CDR3 runs 13 residues. Germline V lookup: CDR1 MRHNA, CDR2 SNTAGT.

In this sample, this clonotype turned up a few times. This chain links TRBV6-1 with TRBJ1-1; D is unclear. The V end lost 4 bases, the J end lost 7 bases, and 7 bases lay between the germline ends. Germline CDR1 MNHNS, CDR2 SASEGT. The CDR3 is 11 residues long. This CDR3 reads CASSVQLEAFF. The CDR3 DNA is TGTGCCAGCAGTGTCCAGCTTGAAGCTTTCTTT.

The chain carries TRBV15 and TRBJ1-1; D remains ambiguous. There are 14 residues in the CDR3. From germline, CDR1 is LNHNV and CDR2 YYDKDF (reference sequence). Trimming cost V 0 bases and J 1 base, with 6 bases left between them. The CDR3 DNA reads TGTGCCACCAGCAGAGATTATACGAACACTGAAGCTTTCTTT. Amino acids: CATSRDYTNTEAFF.

This clonotype was found many times. V and J are TRBV18 and TRBJ2-2; D gene unclear. CDR1 and CDR2 from the germline V gene are KGHSH and LQKENI. The CDR3 extends over 14 amino acids. Trimming cost V 3 bases and J 5 bases, with 10 bases left between them. The CDR3 region has the DNA TGTGCCAGCTCACCCGGATTGCTGACCGGGGAGCTGTTTTTT. Its protein is CASSPGLLTGELFF.

The gene calls are TRBV12-5 and TRBJ2-7; D gene unclear. Germline-derived CDR1 and CDR2 are LGHNT and FRNRAP. The CDR3 consists of 14 residues. V gave up 2 bases and J gave up 6 bases, with 14 bases separating them. CDR3 amino acids: CASGLPGAPGEQYF. The CDR3 nucleotides read TGTGCTAGTGGTTTGCCCGGCGCTCCTGGCGAGCAGTACTTC.

With respect to this clonotype: The junction differs from germline at one of its ends, possibly a read error. V is TRBV12-3 or TRBV12-4 and J is TRBJ1-2; D ambiguous. The CDR3 runs 15 residues. CDR3 nucleotides: TGTGCCAGCAGTGTAGCTTGGCGGGCGGACTATGGCTACACCTTC. This sequence encodes CASSVAWRADYGYTF.

The gene calls are TRBV7-9 and TRBJ2-5, with D unresolved. Trimming took off 2 bases at V and 3 bases at J, with 7 bases between the two ends. The length of the CDR3 is 13 residues. Germline V gene lookup returns CDR1 SEHNR and CDR2 FQNEAQ (reference sequence). The CDR3 sequence is CASSLFSEETQYF. CDR3 in DNA: TGTGCCAGCAGCTTATTCAGCGAAGAGACCCAGTACTTC.

The genes are TRBV5-6 and TRBJ2-7; D perhaps matches TRBD2 (5 bases). V lost 2 bases, J lost 2 bases, and 14 bases lay in between. Germline lookup yields CDR1 SGHDT and CDR2 YYEEEE. The CDR3 totals 15 residues. The CDR3 sequence: CASSFVGVGTYEQYF. The CDR3 coding sequence is TGTGCCAGCAGCTTTGTGGGAGTTGGAACCTACGAGCAGTACTTC.

The gene calls are TRBV18 and TRBJ2-7; the match to TRBD1 covers 7 bases. Germline CDR1 reads KGHSH; CDR2 reads LQKENI. Trimming at V came to 3 bases and at J to 4 bases, leaving 6 bases not matched to a gene. The CDR3 spans 14 residues. CDR3 region: CASSPGQSLYEQYF. CDR3 nucleotide sequence: TGTGCCAGCTCACCGGGACAGAGTCTTTACGAGCAGTACTTC.

Sample share makes this clonotype medium-sized. The chain links TRBV29-1 to TRBJ2-1; possibly TRBD2 for D (6 bases). This CDR3 comprises 13 residues. CDR1 and CDR2 (germline): SQVTM, ANQGSEA. The V gene lost 7 bases and the J gene lost 2 bases, with 12 bases spanning the gap. The CDR3 here is CSAGRGAYNEQFF. CDR3 sequence (DNA): TGCAGCGCCGGGAGAGGTGCCTACAATGAGCAGTTCTTC.

This clonotype was counted a few times. The chain has TRBV19 and TRBJ1-2; TRBD1 matches 8 bases. Germline CDR1 LNHDA, CDR2 SQIVND (reference sequence). The CDR3 covers 15 residues. The trim removed 5 bases at V and 8 bases at J, leaving 13 bases unmatched. In nucleotides, the CDR3 is TGTGCCAGTAGTTTGACACAGGGGGGGAGACACGGCTACACCTTC. Its translation is CASSLTQGGRHGYTF.

The chain has TRBV30 and TRBJ1-6, with TRBD1 identical over 7 bases. The CDR3 covers 15 residues. Trimming removed 0 bases from V and 7 bases from J; junction bases left unmatched: 6. Germline assignment: CDR1 GTSNPN and CDR2 SVGIG (reference sequence). CDR3 nucleotides: TGTGCCTGGAGTGTTTTAGGGGGCAGGAATTCACCCCTCCACTTT. Its protein is CAWSVLGGRNSPLHF.